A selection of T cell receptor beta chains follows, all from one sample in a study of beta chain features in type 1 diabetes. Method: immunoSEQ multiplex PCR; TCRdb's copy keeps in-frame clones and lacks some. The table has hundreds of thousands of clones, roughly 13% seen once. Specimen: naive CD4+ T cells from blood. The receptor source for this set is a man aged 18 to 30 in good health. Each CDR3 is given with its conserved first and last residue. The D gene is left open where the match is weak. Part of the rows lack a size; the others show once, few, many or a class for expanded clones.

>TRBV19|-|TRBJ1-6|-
CASSIDTTGNNSPLHF
TGTGCCAGTAGTATAGATACAACAGGGAACAATTCACCCCTCCACTTT
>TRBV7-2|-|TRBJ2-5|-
CASSLAGTIKTQYF
TGTGCCAGCAGCTTGGCCGGGACAATAAAGACCCAGTACTTC
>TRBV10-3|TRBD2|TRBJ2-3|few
CAISETTGGTDTQYF
TGTGCCATCAGTGAGACAACGGGGGGAACAGATACGCAGTATTTT
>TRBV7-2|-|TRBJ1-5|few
CASSLGGGNQPQHF
TGTGCCAGCAGCTTGGGAGGCGGCAATCAGCCCCAGCATTTT
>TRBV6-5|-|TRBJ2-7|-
CASSEVDEQYF
TGTGCCAGCAGTGAGGTTGACGAGCAGTACTTC
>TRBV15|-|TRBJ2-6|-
CATSRDPGSGANVLTF
TGTGCCACCAGCAGAGATCCGGGTTCCGGGGCCAACGTCCTGACTTTC
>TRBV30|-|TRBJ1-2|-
CAWSVSLVYGYTF
TGTGCCTGGAGTGTTAGCTTGGTCTATGGCTACACCTTC
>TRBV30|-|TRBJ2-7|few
CAWVRGYEQYF
TGTGCCTGGGTCAGGGGTTACGAGCAGTACTTC
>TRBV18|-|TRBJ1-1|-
CASSPRQGYNTEAFF
TGTGCCAGCTCACCCCGCCAGGGGTACAACACTGAAGCTTTCTTT
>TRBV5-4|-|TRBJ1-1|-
CASSLDLGRAEAFF
TGTGCCAGCAGCTTAGACCTTGGTCGGGCTGAAGCTTTCTTT
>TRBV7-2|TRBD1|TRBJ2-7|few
CASSSYRGNEQYF
TGTGCCAGCAGCTCATACAGGGGGAACGAGCAGTACTTC
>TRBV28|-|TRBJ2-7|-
CASSFTSYEQYF
TGTGCCAGCAGTTTCACTTCCTACGAGCAGTACTTC
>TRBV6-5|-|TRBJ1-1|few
CASSYRQLNTEAFF
TGTGCCAGCAGTTACAGACAGCTGAACACTGAAGCTTTCTTT
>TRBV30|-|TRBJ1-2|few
CAWNRAYGYTF
TGTGCCTGGAACAGGGCTTATGGCTACACCTTC
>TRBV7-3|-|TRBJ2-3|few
CASSLSPGDTQYF
TGTGCCAGCAGCTTAAGCCCGGGAGATACGCAGTATTTT
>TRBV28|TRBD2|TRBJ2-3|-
CASSSRGLAYLKGALDTQYF
TGTGCCAGCAGTTCCCGGGGACTAGCGTATTTGAAGGGCGCGTTGGATACGCAGTATTTT
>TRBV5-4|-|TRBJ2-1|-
CASSRTRSNEQFF
TGTGCCAGCAGCCGAACGCGGAGTAACGAGCAGTTCTTC
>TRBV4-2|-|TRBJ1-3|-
CASSQDQDSGNTIYF
TGTGCCAGCAGCCAAGATCAGGACTCTGGAAACACCATATATTTT
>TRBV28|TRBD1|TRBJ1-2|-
CASRSTGDYGYTF
TGTGCCAGCAGATCGACAGGGGACTATGGCTACACCTTC
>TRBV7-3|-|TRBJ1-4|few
CASSLTATNEKLFF
TGTGCCAGCAGTCTTACAGCAACTAATGAAAAACTGTTTTTT
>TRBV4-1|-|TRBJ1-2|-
CASSPNNYGYTF
TGCGCCAGCAGCCCCAATAACTATGGCTACACCTTC
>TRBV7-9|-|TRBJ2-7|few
CASSTQVERSEQYF
TGTGCCAGCAGCACCCAGGTGGAAAGATCCGAGCAGTACTTC
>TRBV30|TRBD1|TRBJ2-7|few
CAWDRGSYEQYF
TGTGCCTGGGACAGGGGCTCCTACGAGCAGTACTTC
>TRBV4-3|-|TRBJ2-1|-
CASSQDTYNEQFF
TGCGCCAGCAGCCAAGATACCTACAATGAGCAGTTCTTC
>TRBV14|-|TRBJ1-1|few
CASSQGRGTEAFF
TGTGCCAGCAGCCAAGGGAGGGGCACTGAAGCTTTCTTT
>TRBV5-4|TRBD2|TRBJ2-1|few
CASRREGTAHGNEQFF
TGTGCCAGCAGGCGGGAGGGGACAGCCCATGGGAATGAGCAGTTCTTC
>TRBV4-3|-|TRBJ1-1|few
CASSQDFKGVNTEAFF
TGCGCCAGCAGCCAAGATTTCAAGGGGGTAAACACTGAAGCTTTCTTT
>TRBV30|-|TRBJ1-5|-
CAWSVRGNQPQHF
TGTGCCTGGAGTGTTAGGGGGAATCAGCCCCAGCATTTT
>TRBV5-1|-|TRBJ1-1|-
CASSLYSMNTEAFF
TGCGCCAGCAGCTTGTACAGCATGAACACTGAAGCTTTCTTT
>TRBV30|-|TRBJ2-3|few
CAWGATDTQYF
TGTGCCTGGGGGGCCACAGATACGCAGTATTTT
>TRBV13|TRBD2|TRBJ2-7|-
CASSSLLGLAGSNGEQYF
TGTGCCAGCAGCTCCCTCCTCGGGCTAGCGGGAAGCAACGGCGAGCAGTACTTC
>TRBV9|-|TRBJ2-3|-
CASSVDGGGYTQYF
TGTGCCAGCAGCGTAGACGGGGGTGGGTATACGCAGTATTTT
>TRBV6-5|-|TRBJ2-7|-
CASSYSGTREQYF
TGTGCCAGCAGTTACTCGGGGACACGGGAGCAGTACTTC
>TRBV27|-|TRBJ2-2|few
CASSFGGGRDTGELFF
TGTGCCAGCAGTTTTGGAGGGGGCAGGGACACCGGGGAGCTGTTTTTT
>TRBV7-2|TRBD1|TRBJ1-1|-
CASSLIFGTANTEAFF
TGTGCCAGCAGCTTAATATTTGGGACAGCGAACACTGAAGCTTTCTTT
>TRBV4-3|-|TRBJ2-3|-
CASSRVPAGTDTQYF
TGCGCCAGCAGCCGAGTGCCCGCTGGCACAGATACGCAGTATTTT
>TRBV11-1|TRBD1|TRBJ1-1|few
CASSPGQALVMNTEAFF
TGTGCCAGCAGCCCGGGACAGGCGCTGGTTATGAACACTGAAGCTTTCTTT
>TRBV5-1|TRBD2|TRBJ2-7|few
CASSGLAGVGEQYF
TGCGCCAGCAGCGGACTAGCGGGAGTCGGCGAGCAGTACTTC
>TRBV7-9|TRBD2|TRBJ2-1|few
CASSPFGREGYNEQFF
TGTGCCAGCAGCCCGTTCGGGCGGGAGGGTTACAATGAGCAGTTCTTC
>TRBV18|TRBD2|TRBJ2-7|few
CASSPTSGGYEQYF
TGTGCCAGCTCACCAACTAGCGGGGGTTACGAGCAGTACTTC
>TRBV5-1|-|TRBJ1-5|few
CASCGGANQPQHF
TGCGCCAGTTGTGGGGGGGCGAATCAGCCCCAGCATTTT
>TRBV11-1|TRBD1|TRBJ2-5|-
CASSWDRSGETQYF
TGTGCCAGCAGCTGGGACAGGTCCGGCGAGACCCAGTACTTC
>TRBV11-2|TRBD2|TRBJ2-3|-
CASSFSGGAFDTQYF
TGTGCCAGCAGCTTTAGCGGGGGGGCATTTGATACGCAGTATTTT
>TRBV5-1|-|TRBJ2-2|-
CASSLGGQHTGELFF
TGCGCCAGCAGCTTGGGAGGACAGCACACCGGGGAGCTGTTTTTT
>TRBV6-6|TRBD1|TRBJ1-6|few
CASSYGGDRGSPLHF
TGTGCCAGCAGTTACGGAGGGGACAGGGGTTCACCCCTCCACTTT
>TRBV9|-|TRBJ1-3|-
CASSHQRGSGNTIYF
TGTGCCAGCAGCCATCAGCGGGGCTCTGGAAACACCATATATTTT